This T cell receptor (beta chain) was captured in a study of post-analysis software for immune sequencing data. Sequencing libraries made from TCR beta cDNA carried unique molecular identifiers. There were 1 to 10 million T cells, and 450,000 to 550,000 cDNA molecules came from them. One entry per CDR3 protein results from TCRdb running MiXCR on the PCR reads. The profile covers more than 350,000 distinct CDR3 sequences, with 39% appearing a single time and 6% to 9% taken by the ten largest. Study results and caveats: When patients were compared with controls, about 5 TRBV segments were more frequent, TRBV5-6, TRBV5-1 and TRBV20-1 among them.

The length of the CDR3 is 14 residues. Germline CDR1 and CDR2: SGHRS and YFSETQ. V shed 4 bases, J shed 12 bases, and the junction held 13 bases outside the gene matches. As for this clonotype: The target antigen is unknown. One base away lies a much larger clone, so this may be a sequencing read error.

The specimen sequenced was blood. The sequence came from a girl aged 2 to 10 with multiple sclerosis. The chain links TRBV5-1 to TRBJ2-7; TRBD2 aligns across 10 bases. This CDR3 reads CASSAAGGYETRYF. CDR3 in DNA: TGCGCCAGCAGCGCAGCGGGGGGGTACGAGACCCGGTACTTC.